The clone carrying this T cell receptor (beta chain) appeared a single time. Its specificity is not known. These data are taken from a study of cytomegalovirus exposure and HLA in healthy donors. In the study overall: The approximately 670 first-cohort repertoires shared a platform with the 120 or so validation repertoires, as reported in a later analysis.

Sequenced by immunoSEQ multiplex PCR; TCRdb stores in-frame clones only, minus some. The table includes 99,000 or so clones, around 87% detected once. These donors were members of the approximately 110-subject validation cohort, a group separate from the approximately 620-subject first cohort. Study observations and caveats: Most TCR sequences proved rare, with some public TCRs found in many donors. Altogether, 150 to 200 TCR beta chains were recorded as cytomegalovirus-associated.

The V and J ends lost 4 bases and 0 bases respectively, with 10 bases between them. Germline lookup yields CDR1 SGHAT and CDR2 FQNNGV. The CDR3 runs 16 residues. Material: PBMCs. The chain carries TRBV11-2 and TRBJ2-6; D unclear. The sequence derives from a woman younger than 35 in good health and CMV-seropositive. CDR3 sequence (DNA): TGTGCCAGCAGCTCGCCCCACTCCTCTGGGGCCAACGTCCTGACTTTC. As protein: CASSSPHSSGANVLTF.